Each of the 20 T cell receptor beta chains below was sequenced from the same sample in a study of OX40 agonist ivuxolimab in advanced cancers. Clones were read by immunoSEQ multiplex PCR, and TCRdb kept only the in-frame ones, dropping some. The sample shows tens of thousands of clones, around 87% of them seen only once. The source was CD4+ or CD8+ T cells sorted from blood, collected in a trial of the OX40 agonist ivuxolimab. The source is an adult with an advanced solid tumor such as melanoma, head and neck, liver or kidney cancer.

The V call is TRBV6-5, the J call TRBJ2-7, with 12 bases lining up with TRBD2. This CDR3 has 15 amino acids. Germline CDR1 and CDR2: MNHEY and SVGAGI. The junction had 5 bases not matched to a gene; V was cut back by 4 bases and J by 4 bases. Here the CDR3 reads CASSSGTSGWYEQYF. The CDR3 DNA reads as TGTGCCAGCAGTTCCGGGACTAGCGGGTGGTACGAGCAGTACTTC.

The V call is TRBV4-3, the J call TRBJ1-2; D remains unclear. V was clipped by 4 bases and J by 7 bases, with 19 bases between them. CDR1 and CDR2 from the germline V gene are LGHNA and YSLEER. The CDR3 contains 15 residues. The CDR3 DNA sequence: TGCGCCAGCAGCCCAAGCCTCCTGGTAACTATTGGCTACACCTTC. Amino acids: CASSPSLLVTIGYTF.

V and J are TRBV4-1 and TRBJ1-1, with a tentative D call TRBD1 (6 bases). Per the germline V gene, CDR1 is MGHRA and CDR2 is YSYEKL. CDR3 length: 14 residues. V was shortened by 5 bases and J by 0 bases, with 10 bases between the two germline ends. The CDR3 nucleotides read TGCGCCAGCAGCTACAGGGACATGAACACTGAAGCTTTCTTT. Translated: CASSYRDMNTEAFF.

V is TRBV15 and J is TRBJ1-2; 7 bases match TRBD1. This CDR3 has 15 residues. CDR1 LNHNV and CDR2 YYDKDF come from the germline V gene (reference sequence). V lost 3 bases, J lost 0 bases, and 4 bases stayed unmatched. The DNA of the CDR3 is TGTGCCACCAGCAGGTCGGACAGGACTAACTATGGCTACACCTTC. Its protein product is CATSRSDRTNYGYTF.

The chain couples TRBV7-2 to TRBJ2-1; 16 bases agree with TRBD2. The J segment lost 4 bases and the V segment lost 0 bases, leaving 3 bases of the junction unmatched. The CDR3 is 18 residues long. Germline V lookup: CDR1 SGHTA, CDR2 FQGNSA. The CDR3 region has the DNA TGTGCCAGCAGCTTAGCGGGACTAGCGGGGGGGTTATACAATGAGCAGTTCTTC. This sequence encodes CASSLAGLAGGLYNEQFF.

V gene TRBV9 combines with J gene TRBJ1-5, with D possibly being TRBD1 (5 bases). Trimming stripped 4 bases from V and 1 base from J, with 12 bases between. CDR3 size: 15 residues. Germline CDR1 reads SGDLS; CDR2 reads YYNGEE. The CDR3 coding sequence is TGTGCCAGCAGCCCCTCGGGGCTGAGCAATCAGCCCCAGCATTTT. Protein product: CASSPSGLSNQPQHF.

The chain employs TRBV4-3 and TRBJ2-7; tentatively, D is TRBD1 (5 bases). The V and J ends lost 1 base and 5 bases respectively, with 9 bases between them. Germline-derived CDR1 and CDR2 are LGHNA and YSLEER. This CDR3 has 13 residues. The CDR3 DNA is TGCGCCAGCAGCCAAGCAAAAGGGGACGAGCAGTACTTC. It translates to CASSQAKGDEQYF.

This clone was counted a single time. The J gene is TRBJ2-2, the V gene TRBV7-9; D gene unclear. Germline V gene lookup returns CDR1 SEHNR and CDR2 FQNEAQ (reference sequence). Trimming pared 5 bases from V and 7 bases from J, leaving 5 bases between. This CDR3 is 11 amino acids long. The CDR3 DNA reads TGTGCCAGCAGCCGTGTCGGGGAGCTGTTTTTT. Encoded protein: CASSRVGELFF.

The CDR3 DNA reads TGTGCCAGCAGTGAAGCGCCAGGGTGGGTTGATCAGCCCCAGCATTTT. This gives the protein CASSEAPGWVDQPQHF. This chain connects TRBV6-1 to TRBJ1-5, with D possibly matching TRBD1 (5 bases). Germline-derived CDR1 and CDR2 are MNHNS and SASEGT. This CDR3 region has 16 residues. The V end lost 0 bases, the J end lost 5 bases, and 14 bases lay between the germline ends.

The V and J genes are TRBV13 and TRBJ2-5, with 9 bases fitting TRBD1. Near its end, the DNA agrees better with TRBJ2-7, so the J call may be wrong. This CDR3 comprises 15 residues. Germline V lookup: CDR1 PRHDT, CDR2 FYEKMQ (reference sequence). The CDR3 bases are TGTGCCAGCAGCTCCCCCGGACAGGGGACGTACGAGCAGTACTTC. It is translated as CASSSPGQGTYEQYF.

The rearrangement links TRBV18 to TRBJ2-5; D gene uncertain. The J call may be faulty, since TRBJ2-7 better matches the DNA end. The CDR3 loop spans 15 amino acids. Germline values: CDR1 KGHSH, CDR2 LQKENI. The CDR3 sequence: CASSLQSARSYEQYF. CDR3 bases: TGTGCCAGCTCACTACAGAGTGCACGGTCCTACGAGCAGTACTTC.

This clone appeared once. The V gene is TRBV9, the J gene TRBJ2-7; no definite D call. V lost 0 bases to trimming and J lost 6 bases, with 13 bases between them. The CDR3 runs to 14 residues. Germline V lookup: CDR1 SGDLS, CDR2 YYNGEE. The CDR3 loop reads CASSVAPEWGEQYF. The CDR3 nucleotides read TGTGCCAGCAGCGTAGCCCCCGAATGGGGCGAGCAGTACTTC.

The chain employs TRBV19 and TRBJ1-6, with D maybe TRBD1 (6 bases). V was trimmed by 7 bases and J by 10 bases, leaving 14 bases between them. The V gene's germline CDR1 is LNHDA and CDR2 SQIVND (reference sequence). The CDR3 length is 13 residues. The CDR3 DNA is TGTGCCAGTACCTTACAGGGCGGGTCACCCCTCCACTTT. Encoded protein: CASTLQGGSPLHF.

The V and J genes are TRBV7-9 and TRBJ1-5, with D perhaps matching TRBD1 (5 bases). V lost 5 bases, J lost 7 bases, and 15 bases lay in between. The germline gives CDR1 SEHNR, CDR2 FQNEAQ (reference sequence). The length of the CDR3 is 14 residues. CDR3 sequence: CASSLGTGRQPQHF. The CDR3 DNA is TGTGCCAGCAGCCTCGGGACCGGGCGGCAGCCCCAGCATTTT.

This clone was detected only a few times. The V gene is TRBV13, the J gene TRBJ2-7; 9 nucleotides align to TRBD2. The germline V gene encodes CDR1 PRHDT and CDR2 FYEKMQ (reference sequence). The CDR3 covers 17 residues. Trimming took 0 bases from V and 3 from J; bases not matched to a gene: 9. The CDR3 bases are TGTGCCAGCAGCTTAGGCAGTATAGCGGGGGCAAACTACGAGCAGTACTTC. Translation: CASSLGSIAGANYEQYF.

The rearrangement joins TRBV9 to TRBJ2-3; 13 bases line up with TRBD2. The V segment lost 3 bases and the J segment 3 bases; nucleotides outside the gene matches: 7. Germline V gene data show CDR1 as SGDLS and CDR2 as YYNGEE. CDR3 length equals 17 residues. CDR3 DNA: TGTGCCAGCAGCGCGGGACTAGCGGGAAGGTTGACAGATACGCAGTATTTT. Its translation is CASSAGLAGRLTDTQYF.

The V and J genes are TRBV11-2 and TRBJ2-7; TRBD1 aligns across 10 bases. With 5 bases clipped from V and 2 bases from J, the junction kept 6 bases outside the gene matches. CDR1 is SGHAT and CDR2 is FQNNGV in the germline V gene. The CDR3 has 15 residues. Written as DNA, the CDR3 is TGTGCCAGCAGCCAAGGACAGGGGGTAGCCTACGAGCAGTACTTC. It yields the protein CASSQGQGVAYEQYF.

V gene TRBV2 combines with J gene TRBJ2-1; D ambiguous. The CDR3 is made up of 13 amino acids. V was clipped by 9 bases and J by 6 bases, with 15 bases between them. Germline V CDR1 and CDR2: SNHLY, FYNNEI. The CDR3, as DNA: TGTGCCAGGACCCGTTCCCAGTCCAATGAGCAGTTCTTC. Translated: CARTRSQSNEQFF.

This clone was detected once. The rearrangement uses TRBV7-9 and TRBJ2-1; TRBD2 might be the D (5 bases). V lost 2 bases and J lost 2, with 13 bases in between. Germline values: CDR1 SEHNR, CDR2 FQNEAQ (reference sequence). The CDR3 runs to 16 residues. Here the CDR3 DNA reads TGTGCCAGCAGCTTACCAGCGGAGATGCCCTACAATGAGCAGTTCTTC. It translates to CASSLPAEMPYNEQFF.

CDR3 sequence (DNA): TGTGCCAGCAGTGAATACGGGGCAGGGGAGAAACTGTTTTTT. Amino acids: CASSEYGAGEKLFF. This rearrangement joins TRBV6-1 to TRBJ1-4; D perhaps matches TRBD1 (6 bases). The V gene's germline CDR1 is MNHNS and CDR2 SASEGT. Trimming took 2 bases from V and 11 from J, leaving 15 bases between them. This CDR3 has 14 residues.